The 19 T cell receptor beta chains presented below share a single source sample, sequenced in a study of T cell repertoires in cytomegalovirus infection. TCRdb re-called the reads with MiXCR, one entry per CDR3 protein. The sample lists 100,000 to 150,000 distinct CDR3 sequences, 20% to 30% occurring once. Their antigens remain unidentified. What was sequenced was PBMCs, sequenced either directly or after in vitro stimulation (not recorded which). Every receptor here comes from a human donor in good health (CMV status not recorded). Some clones in this sample may be carry-over from other donors' samples.

This clonotype occurred a few times. The CDR3 region has the DNA TGTGCCAGCAGCTTATCTCTCACCGGGGAGCTGTTTTTT. Its translation is CASSLSLTGELFF. J is TRBJ2-2 and V is TRBV7-9; D remains unclear. The V and J ends lost 2 bases and 4 bases respectively, with 5 bases between them. CDR1 SEHNR and CDR2 FQNEAQ come from the germline V gene (reference sequence). The CDR3 loop spans 13 amino acids. The full variable domain, with the rest looked up from reference TRBV7-9 and TRBJ2-2, is DTGVSQNPRHKITKRGQNVTFRCDPISEHNRLYWYRQTLGQGPEFLTYFQNEAQLEKSRLLSDRFSAERPKGSFSTLEIQRTEQGDSAMYLCASSLSLTGELFFGEGSRLTVL.

The chain employs TRBV12-3 or TRBV12-4 and TRBJ2-2; no clear D. The V end was cut by 5 bases, the J end by 1 base, with 11 bases between. The CDR3 runs to 15 residues. The CDR3 spells CASSPSPLNTGELFF. The DNA for the CDR3 is TGTGCCAGCAGTCCTTCGCCCTTGAACACCGGGGAGCTGTTTTTT.

This clonotype showed up just a few times. V usage is TRBV7-2 and J usage is TRBJ2-3; 7 bases fit TRBD1. J was trimmed by 7 bases and V by 5 bases; bases with no gene match: 6. In germline, CDR1 is SGHTA, CDR2 FQGNSA. This CDR3 has 13 amino acids. As DNA, the CDR3 is TGTGCCAGCAGCCAAGCACAGGGGAATACGCAGTATTTT. As protein: CASSQAQGNTQYF.

This clonotype was seen more than once but under ten times. The rearrangement uses TRBV10-3 and TRBJ1-2; tentatively, D is TRBD1 (5 bases). V was pared by 5 bases and J by 4 bases, with 14 bases between. The CDR3 consists of 14 residues. Germline V lookup: CDR1 ENHRY, CDR2 SYGVKD. The CDR3 reads CAISTTTVSYGYTF. The CDR3 DNA follows: TGTGCCATCAGTACAACGACAGTTTCCTATGGCTACACCTTC.

There are a few counts of this clonotype. The CDR3 DNA follows: TGTGCCACCAGTGATTTGGTCCGGGAGCAGTTCTTC. Its protein product is CATSDLVREQFF. V usage is TRBV24-1 and J usage is TRBJ2-1; D not resolved. CDR1 and CDR2 from the germline V gene are KGHDR and SFDVKD. V was cut by 0 bases and J by 10 bases, with 6 bases left in between. The CDR3 length is 12 residues.

There are a few counts of this clonotype. The chain has TRBV11-2 and TRBJ2-3; 9 bases are shared with TRBD2. The junction had 8 bases not matched to a gene; V was cut back by 7 bases and J by 3 bases. Germline CDR1 SGHAT, CDR2 FQNNGV. The CDR3 contains 15 residues. The CDR3 bases are TGTGCCAGCACTCTGGCGGGAGGGCCGACAGATACGCAGTATTTT. Its protein product is CASTLAGGPTDTQYF.

This clonotype was detected a few times. This chain uses TRBV7-2 with TRBJ1-6; maybe TRBD1 (5 bases). Germline assignment: CDR1 SGHTA and CDR2 FQGNSA. Trimming pared 2 bases from V and 7 bases from J, leaving 9 bases between. This CDR3 region has 14 residues. The CDR3 DNA follows: TGTGCCAGCAGCTTACAGGGAGGCAATTCACCCCTCCACTTT. It specifies CASSLQGGNSPLHF.

This clonotype appeared a few times. This chain connects TRBV5-1 to TRBJ2-1; 7 nucleotides agree with TRBD2. Germline CDR1 and CDR2: SGHRS and YFSETQ. V shed 0 bases, J shed 9 bases, and the junction held 9 bases outside the gene matches. The CDR3 consists of 15 residues. CDR3 coding DNA: TGCGCCAGCAGCTTGGCCGGGGGGTATGGTGGTGAGCAGTTCTTC. Its translation is CASSLAGGYGGEQFF. Using reference TRBV5-1 and TRBJ2-1 for the parts outside the CDR3, the full variable domain is KAGVTQTPRYLIKTRGQQVTLSCSPISGHRSVSWYQQTPGQGLQFLFEYFSETQRNKGNFPGRFSGRQFSNSRSEMNVSTLELGDSALYLCASSLAGGYGGEQFFGPGTRLTVL.

This clonotype came up a few times. This sequence joins TRBV20-1 and TRBJ2-3; 12 bases are shared with TRBD2. The CDR3 is 17 residues long. J gave up 1 base and V 0 bases, and 5 bases lay outside the gene matches. CDR1 DFQATT and CDR2 SNEGSKA come from the germline V gene (reference sequence). The DNA for the CDR3 is TGCAGTGCTAGAGATCCGCGGACTAGCGGGGGCACAGATACGCAGTATTTT. Translating it yields CSARDPRTSGGTDTQYF.

This sequence joins TRBV6-1 and TRBJ1-5, with D hard to call. CDR1 and CDR2 (germline): MNHNS, SASEGT. The CDR3 consists of 14 residues. V was pared by 4 bases and J by 7 bases, with 14 bases between. The CDR3 region has the DNA TGTGCCAGCAGTGTCAATCCGACGGTGCAGCCCCAGCATTTT. Its protein product is CASSVNPTVQPQHF.

This clonotype was picked up many times. V is TRBV7-8 and J is TRBJ2-5; TRBD2 agrees at 14 bases. Germline-derived CDR1 and CDR2 are SGHVS and FQNEAQ. V was pared by 5 bases and J by 4 bases, with 12 bases of the junction left unmatched. The CDR3 consists of 18 residues. CDR3 bases: TGTGCCAGCAGCACAAGACTAGCGGGAGGGCCCTCGGGAGAGACCCAGTACTTC. It codes for CASSTRLAGGPSGETQYF.

This clonotype was seen repeatedly, ten times or more. This CDR3 reads CASSLRGDTGELFF. CDR3 coding DNA: TGTGCCAGCAGCCTCCGTGGCGACACCGGGGAGCTGTTTTTT. The rearrangement links TRBV7-2 to TRBJ2-2; no firm D call. The germline V gene encodes CDR1 SGHTA and CDR2 FQGNSA. CDR3 length: 14 amino acids. Trimming took off 5 bases at V and 3 bases at J, with 10 bases between the two ends.

This chain uses TRBV14 with TRBJ1-1; perhaps TRBD1 as D (5 bases). V dropped 1 base and J dropped 1 base, with 13 bases sitting between them. Germline CDR1 is SGHDN and CDR2 is FVKESK. The CDR3 consists of 16 residues. The CDR3 region has the DNA TGTGCCAGCAGCCAAGGGGCAGGGAGCTCGAACACTGAAGCTTTCTTT. Translated, it gives CASSQGAGSSNTEAFF.

This clonotype was picked up a small number of times. The CDR3: CASSQVPGRDEKLFF. DNA of the CDR3: TGCGCCAGCAGCCAAGTCCCGGGGCGGGATGAAAAACTGTTTTTT. The rearrangement joins TRBV4-1 to TRBJ1-4; a weak D match, TRBD1 (5 bases). The CDR3 runs 15 residues. Between the trimmed V and J ends, which lost 1 base and 6 bases, there was a span of 12 bases. Germline values: CDR1 MGHRA, CDR2 YSYEKL.

V usage is TRBV4-1 and J usage is TRBJ2-1, with TRBD2 matching 7 bases. This CDR3 comprises 14 residues. CDR1 is MGHRA, CDR2 YSYEKL, per germline. J was trimmed by 11 bases and V by 4 bases; bases with no gene match: 11. DNA of the CDR3: TGCGCCAGCAGCCCCGCGGGGGTAACCTATAAGCAGTTCTTC. This codes for CASSPAGVTYKQFF.

This clonotype was counted a few times. The genes are TRBV20-1 and TRBJ2-7; TRBD2 matches at 12 bases. Looked up from germline, CDR1 is DFQATT and CDR2 is SNEGSKA (reference sequence). J lost 2 bases, V lost 3 bases, and 8 bases had no gene match. CDR3 length equals 16 residues. This CDR3 is CSARGGTSGLTYEQYF. In nucleotides, the CDR3 is TGCAGTGCTAGGGGGGGGACTAGCGGGCTTACCTACGAGCAGTACTTC.

The chain carries TRBV12-3 or TRBV12-4 and TRBJ2-1; D gene unclear. V lost 2 bases and J lost 0, with 11 bases in between. This CDR3 contains 16 residues. The CDR3 region is CASSLRASSSYNEQFF. Here the CDR3 DNA reads TGTGCCAGCAGTTTAAGGGCCAGCAGCTCCTACAATGAGCAGTTCTTC.

This clonotype was recorded a few times. The V and J genes are TRBV5-4 and TRBJ1-3; D uncertain. The CDR3 contains 16 residues. The V gene's germline CDR1 is SGHNT and CDR2 YYREEE (reference sequence). The V end lost 5 bases, the J end lost 0 bases, and 15 bases lay between the germline ends. The CDR3 sequence: CASRPGGDYSGNTIYF. The CDR3 nucleotides are TGTGCCAGCAGGCCAGGAGGAGATTACTCTGGAAACACCATATATTTT.

There are a few counts of this clonotype. The rearrangement uses TRBV19 and TRBJ2-1, with a possible D match to TRBD2 (5 bases). V lost 3 bases and J lost 8, with 11 bases in between. CDR1 is LNHDA and CDR2 is SQIVND in the germline V gene (reference sequence). CDR3 length: 13 amino acids. In DNA, the CDR3 is TGTGCCAGTAGTATCTTGGGAGTCGATGAGCAGTTCTTC. It translates to CASSILGVDEQFF. The full variable domain, with the rest looked up from reference TRBV19 and TRBJ2-1, is DGGITQSPKYLFRKEGQNVTLSCEQNLNHDAMYWYRQDPGQGLRLIYYSQIVNDFQKGDIAEGYSVSREKKESFPLTVTSAQKNPTAFYLCASSILGVDEQFFGPGTRLTVL.